Listed below are T cell receptor beta chains from one sample, sequenced in a study of T cell changes during pregnancy in multiple sclerosis. Method: immunoSEQ multiplex PCR; TCRdb's copy keeps in-frame clones and lacks some. Of roughly 47,000 clones listed, roughly nine tenths are singletons. This specimen consisted of CD8+ T cells from peripheral blood mononuclear cells, obtained in the second trimester of pregnancy. The receptors derive from a female donor with multiple sclerosis, enrolled in a pregnancy study. Both conserved end residues are part of each CDR3. A D gene is named only where the DNA matches it firmly. Some rows have no size entry. The others give once, few or many, or a class for an expanded clone.

d_call | j_call | v_call | clone_size | cdr3_aa | cdr3_nt
. | TRBJ1-1 | TRBV11-2 | . | CASSHMRGEAFF | TGTGCCAGCAGCCATATGCGGGGGGAGGCTTTCTTT
. | TRBJ2-7 | TRBV5-6 | once | CASSWTTAYEQYF | TGTGCCAGCAGCTGGACTACAGCCTACGAGCAGTACTTC
TRBD1 | TRBJ1-4 | TRBV13 | . | CASRSGGSNEKLFF | TGTGCCAGCAGATCAGGGGGATCTAATGAAAAACTGTTTTTT
. | TRBJ1-4 | TRBV27 | . | CASSLSLGEATNEKLFF | TGTGCCAGCAGTTTATCACTCGGGGAAGCAACTAATGAAAAACTGTTTTTT
. | TRBJ2-7 | TRBV10-3 | . | CASSYGGTGEQYF | TGTGCCAGCAGTTATGGGGGGACCGGCGAGCAGTACTTC
. | TRBJ1-4 | TRBV28 | . | CASSSLDSSNEKLFF | TGTGCCAGCAGTTCATTAGACTCCTCTAATGAAAAACTGTTTTTT
TRBD1 | TRBJ1-1 | TRBV6-6 | once | CASSYLGTGGETEAFF | TGTGCCAGCAGTTACTTAGGAACAGGGGGCGAAACTGAAGCTTTCTTT
. | TRBJ2-1 | TRBV4-1 | . | CASSTTAYNEQFF | TGCGCCAGCAGCACGACTGCGTACAATGAGCAGTTCTTC
. | TRBJ2-7 | TRBV19 | . | CASSETTGSSYEQYF | TGTGCCAGTAGTGAGACCACAGGGAGCTCCTACGAGCAGTACTTC
TRBD1 | TRBJ2-7 | TRBV6-1 | . | CASRNRDRGYEQYF | TGTGCCAGCAGAAACCGGGACAGGGGCTACGAGCAGTACTTC
TRBD1 | TRBJ1-2 | TRBV6-6 | . | CASSAQGEGGYGYTF | TGTGCCAGCAGTGCACAGGGGGAGGGAGGCTATGGCTACACCTTC
TRBD2 | TRBJ2-3 | TRBV27 | . | CASSRLADSTDTQYF | TGTGCCAGCAGTCGACTAGCGGATAGCACAGATACGCAGTATTTT
TRBD2 | TRBJ2-1 | TRBV27 | . | CASSFHLKSLAASYNEQFF | TGTGCCAGCAGTTTCCACCTAAAATCCCTAGCGGCCTCCTACAATGAGCAGTTCTTC
. | TRBJ2-1 | TRBV27 | . | CASRPTRGLNEQFF | TGTGCCAGCAGGCCTACACGGGGTCTTAATGAGCAGTTCTTC
. | TRBJ1-1 | TRBV5-4 | . | CASSLREGGTEAFF | TGTGCCAGCAGCTTGCGCGAAGGGGGCACTGAAGCTTTCTTT
. | TRBJ2-1 | TRBV2 | . | CASSEGPGQYNEQFF | TGTGCCAGCAGTGAGGGGCCAGGCCAATACAATGAGCAGTTCTTC
TRBD1 | TRBJ1-4 | TRBV6-6 | . | CASSQSGGLFF | TGTGCCAGCAGCCAGTCAGGGGGACTGTTTTTT
TRBD2 | TRBJ2-3 | TRBV5-1 | . | CASRDMSYSGGPDTQYF | TGCGCCAGCAGGGACATGTCTTACAGCGGGGGGCCGGATACGCAGTATTTT
. | TRBJ2-3 | TRBV7-9 | . | CASSLGGRTDTQYF | TGTGCCAGCAGCTTAGGAGGGCGCACAGATACGCAGTATTTT
TRBD2 | TRBJ2-7 | TRBV28 | . | CASTATGGVYEQYF | TGTGCCAGCACTGCGACGGGAGGCGTCTACGAGCAGTACTTC
. | TRBJ2-7 | TRBV4-2 | . | CASTPGGQSSYEQYF | TGTGCCAGCACCCCCGGGGGACAGAGCTCCTACGAGCAGTACTTC
TRBD1 | TRBJ1-2 | TRBV2 | . | CASSARQGWYGYTF | TGTGCCAGCAGTGCCCGACAGGGTTGGTATGGCTACACCTTC
TRBD2 | TRBJ2-5 | TRBV10-3 | . | CAISQTSGGLQETQYF | TGTGCCATCAGCCAGACTAGCGGGGGCCTCCAAGAGACCCAGTACTTC
. | TRBJ2-7 | TRBV14 | . | CASSQDIHEQYF | TGTGCCAGCAGCCAAGATATCCACGAGCAGTACTTC
. | TRBJ1-4 | TRBV15 | . | CATRGDEKLFF | TGTGCCACACGGGGGGATGAAAAACTGTTTTTT
. | TRBJ1-5 | TRBV7-8 | . | CASSLMGQGNNQPQHF | TGTGCCAGCAGCTTAATGGGCCAGGGCAACAATCAGCCCCAGCATTTT
. | TRBJ2-1 | TRBV15 | . | CATSGPRRGPDNEQFF | TGTGCCACCAGCGGACCTCGGAGGGGGCCAGACAATGAGCAGTTCTTC
. | TRBJ2-5 | TRBV7-7 | . | CASSLGSGSQETQYF | TGTGCTAGCAGCCTAGGCTCAGGGTCTCAAGAGACCCAGTACTTC
. | TRBJ2-7 | TRBV7-9 | . | CASSGDTYEQYF | TGTGCCAGCAGCGGGGACACCTACGAGCAGTACTTC
. | TRBJ2-3 | TRBV11-2 | . | CASSESGDTQYF | TGTGCCAGCAGCGAGTCGGGGGATACGCAGTATTTT
. | TRBJ1-1 | TRBV6-1 | . | CASTYTGLNTEAFF | TGTGCCAGCACCTATACAGGGCTGAACACTGAAGCTTTCTTT
TRBD2 | TRBJ2-3 | TRBV11-2 | . | CASSLEALLAGEEDTQYF | TGTGCCAGCAGCTTAGAAGCATTACTAGCGGGAGAGGAAGATACGCAGTATTTT
TRBD2 | TRBJ2-7 | TRBV4-2 | . | CASSQELAGGIYEQYF | TGTGCCAGCAGCCAGGAACTAGCGGGAGGGATCTACGAGCAGTACTTC